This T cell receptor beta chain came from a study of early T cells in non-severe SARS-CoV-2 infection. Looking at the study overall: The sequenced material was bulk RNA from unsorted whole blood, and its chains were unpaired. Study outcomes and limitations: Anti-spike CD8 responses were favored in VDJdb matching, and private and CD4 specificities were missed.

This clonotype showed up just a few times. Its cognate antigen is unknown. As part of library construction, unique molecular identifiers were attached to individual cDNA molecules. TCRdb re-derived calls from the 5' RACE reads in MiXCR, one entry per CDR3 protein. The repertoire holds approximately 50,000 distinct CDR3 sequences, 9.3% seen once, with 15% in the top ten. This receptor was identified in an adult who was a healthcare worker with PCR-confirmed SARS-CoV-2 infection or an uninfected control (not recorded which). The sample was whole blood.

This CDR3 reads CASSSRVFNEQFF. DNA for the CDR3: TGTGCCAGCAGCTCCAGGGTTTTCAATGAGCAGTTCTTC. The V call is TRBV7-3, the J call TRBJ2-1, with a possible D match to TRBD1 (5 bases). Germline CDR1 and CDR2: SGHTA and FQGTGA. This CDR3 is built from 13 residues. V lost 4 bases and J lost 6, with 10 bases in between.